This entry features one T cell receptor beta chain sequence. The CDR3 runs to 14 residues. After removal of 9 bases from V and 5 bases from J, the junction contained 6 bases not matched to a gene. Germline V lookup: CDR1 ENHRY, CDR2 SYGVKD. This record comes from a study of blood T cell repertoires in COVID-19. This table comes from immunoSEQ multiplex PCR, and its TCRdb copy is limited to in-frame clones, with some not included. Among approximately 300,000 clones listed, more than 85% were seen once. The sequence derives from a man aged 35-49 years with acute or convalescent COVID-19. This rearrangement joins TRBV10-3 to TRBJ2-2, with 10 bases lining up with TRBD1. Specimen: peripheral blood. The CDR3, as DNA: TGTGCCATACTAAGGACAGGGGGGACCGGGGAGCTGTTTTTT. It is translated as CAILRTGGTGELFF.